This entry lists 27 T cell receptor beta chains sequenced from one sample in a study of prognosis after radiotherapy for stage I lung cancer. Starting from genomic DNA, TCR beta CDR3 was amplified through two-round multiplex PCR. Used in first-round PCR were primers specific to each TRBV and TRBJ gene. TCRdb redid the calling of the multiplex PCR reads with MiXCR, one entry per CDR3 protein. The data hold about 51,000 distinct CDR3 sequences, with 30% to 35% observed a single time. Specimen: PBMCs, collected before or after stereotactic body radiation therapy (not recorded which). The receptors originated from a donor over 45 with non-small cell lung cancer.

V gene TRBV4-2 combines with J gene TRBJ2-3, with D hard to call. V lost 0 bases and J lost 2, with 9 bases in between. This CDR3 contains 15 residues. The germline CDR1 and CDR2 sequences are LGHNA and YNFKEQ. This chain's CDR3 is CASSQDRRITDTQYF. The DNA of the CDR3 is TGTGCCAGCAGCCAAGATCGTAGGATCACAGATACGCAGTATTTT.

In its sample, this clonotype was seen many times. DNA of the CDR3: TGTGCCAGCAGCTTAATTCCGGGGGGAAGAAGGACAGATACGCAGTATTTT. Its protein product is CASSLIPGGRRTDTQYF. The chain combines TRBV7-2 with TRBJ2-3, with 7 bases identical to TRBD2. CDR3 length: 17 residues. Germline lookup yields CDR1 SGHTA and CDR2 FQGNSA. V lost 2 bases and J lost 3; bases outside the gene matches: 11.

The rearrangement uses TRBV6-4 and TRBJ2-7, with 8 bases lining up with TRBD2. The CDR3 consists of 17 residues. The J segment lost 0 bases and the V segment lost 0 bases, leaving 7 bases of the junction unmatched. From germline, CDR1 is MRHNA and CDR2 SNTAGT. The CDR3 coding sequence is TGTGCCAGCAGTGACTCGGATAGCGGGATGAACTCCTACGAGCAGTACTTC. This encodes CASSDSDSGMNSYEQYF.

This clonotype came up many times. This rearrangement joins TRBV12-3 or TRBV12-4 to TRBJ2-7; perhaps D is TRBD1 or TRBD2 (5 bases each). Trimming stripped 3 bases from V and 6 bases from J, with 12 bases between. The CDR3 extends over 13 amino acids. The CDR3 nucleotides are TGTGCCAGCAGTTTTCAGGGACCCCTCGAGCAGTACTTC. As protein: CASSFQGPLEQYF.

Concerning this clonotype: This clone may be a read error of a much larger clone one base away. CDR3 in amino acids: CASSQGANQPKHF. The CDR3 region has the DNA TGTGCCAGCAGTCAGGGGGCCAATCAGCCCAAGCATTTT. J is TRBJ1-5 and V is TRBV27; 8 nucleotides agree with TRBD1. The germline gives CDR1 MNHEY, CDR2 SMNVEV (reference sequence). This CDR3 is built from 13 residues.

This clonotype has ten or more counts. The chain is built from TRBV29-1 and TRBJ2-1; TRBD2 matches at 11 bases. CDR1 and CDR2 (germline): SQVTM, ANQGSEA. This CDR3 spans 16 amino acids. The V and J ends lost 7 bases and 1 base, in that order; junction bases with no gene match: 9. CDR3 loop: CSARLRLAGSYNEQFF. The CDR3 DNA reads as TGCAGCGCCCGACTGAGACTAGCGGGATCCTACAATGAGCAGTTCTTC.

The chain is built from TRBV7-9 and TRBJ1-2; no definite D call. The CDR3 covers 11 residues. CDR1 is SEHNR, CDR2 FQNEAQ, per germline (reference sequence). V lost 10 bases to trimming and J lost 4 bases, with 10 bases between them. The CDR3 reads CATREFYGYTF. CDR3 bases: TGTGCCACCCGGGAATTCTATGGCTACACCTTC.

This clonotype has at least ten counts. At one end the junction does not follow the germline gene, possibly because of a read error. The CDR3 here is CATSGLGGVADTQYF. CDR3 DNA: TGTGCCACCAGTGGTTTGGGGGGAGTAGCAGATACGCAGTATTTT. This chain links TRBV24-1 with TRBJ2-3; tentatively, D is TRBD2 (6 bases). This CDR3 has 15 residues. Per germline, CDR1 KGHDR and CDR2 SFDVKD.

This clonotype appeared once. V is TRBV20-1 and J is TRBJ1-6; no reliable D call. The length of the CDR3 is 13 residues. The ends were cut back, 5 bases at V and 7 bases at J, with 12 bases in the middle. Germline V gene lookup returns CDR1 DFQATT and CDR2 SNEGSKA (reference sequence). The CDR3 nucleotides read TGCAGTGCTTTGGGGAGCTCGAATTCACCCCTCCACTTT. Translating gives CSALGSSNSPLHF.

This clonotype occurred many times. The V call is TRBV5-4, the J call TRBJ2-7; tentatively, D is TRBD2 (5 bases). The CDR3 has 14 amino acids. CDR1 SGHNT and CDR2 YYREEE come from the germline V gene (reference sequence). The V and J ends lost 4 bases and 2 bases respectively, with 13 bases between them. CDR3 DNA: TGTGCCAGCAGCCCGGGGATACGGACCTACGAGCAGTACTTC. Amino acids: CASSPGIRTYEQYF.

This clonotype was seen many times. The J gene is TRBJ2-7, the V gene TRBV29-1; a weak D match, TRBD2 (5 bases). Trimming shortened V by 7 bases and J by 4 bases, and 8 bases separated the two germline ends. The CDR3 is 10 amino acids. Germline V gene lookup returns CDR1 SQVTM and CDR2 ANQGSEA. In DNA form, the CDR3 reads TGCAGCGCGGGGAATTACGAGCAGTACTTC. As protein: CSAGNYEQYF.

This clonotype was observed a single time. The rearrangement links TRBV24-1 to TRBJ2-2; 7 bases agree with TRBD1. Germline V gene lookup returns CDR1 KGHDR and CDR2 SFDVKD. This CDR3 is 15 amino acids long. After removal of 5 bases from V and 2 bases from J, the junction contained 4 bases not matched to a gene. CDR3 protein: CATSGWTGNTGELFF. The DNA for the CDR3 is TGTGCCACCAGTGGATGGACAGGAAACACCGGGGAGCTGTTTTTT.

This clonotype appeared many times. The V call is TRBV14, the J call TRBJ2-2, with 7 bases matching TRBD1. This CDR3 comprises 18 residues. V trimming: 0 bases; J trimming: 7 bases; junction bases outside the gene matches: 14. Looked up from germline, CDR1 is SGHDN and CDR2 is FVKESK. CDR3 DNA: TGTGCCAGCAGCCAAGAGACAGGGTTTAATTTTTCGGTCGGGGAGCTGTTTTTT. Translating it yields CASSQETGFNFSVGELFF. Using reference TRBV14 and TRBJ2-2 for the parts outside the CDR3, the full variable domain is EAGVTQFPSHSVIEKGQTVTLRCDPISGHDNLYWYRRVMGKEIKFLLHFVKESKQDESGMPNNRFLAERTGGTYSTLKVQPAELEDSGVYFCASSQETGFNFSVGELFFGEGSRLTVL.

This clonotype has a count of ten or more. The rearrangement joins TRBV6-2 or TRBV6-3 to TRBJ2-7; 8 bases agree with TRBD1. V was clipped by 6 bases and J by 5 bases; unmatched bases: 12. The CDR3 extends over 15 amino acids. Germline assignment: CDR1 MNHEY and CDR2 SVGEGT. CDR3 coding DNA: TGTGCCAGCAGCCCCCCTGAGGACAGGGCCCACGAGCAGTACTTC. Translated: CASSPPEDRAHEQYF.

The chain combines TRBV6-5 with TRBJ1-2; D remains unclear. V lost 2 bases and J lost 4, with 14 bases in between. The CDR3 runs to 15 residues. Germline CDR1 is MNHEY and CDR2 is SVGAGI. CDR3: CASSYEGGGCYGYTF. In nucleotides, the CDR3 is TGTGCCAGCAGTTACGAGGGTGGCGGATGCTATGGCTACACCTTC.

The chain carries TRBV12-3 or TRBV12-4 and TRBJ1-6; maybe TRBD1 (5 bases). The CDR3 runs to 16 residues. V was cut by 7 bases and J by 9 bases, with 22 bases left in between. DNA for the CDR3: TGTGCCAGCATCAGTCATGCAGGGTCTGTTTCTTCACCCCTCCACTTT. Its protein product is CASISHAGSVSSPLHF.

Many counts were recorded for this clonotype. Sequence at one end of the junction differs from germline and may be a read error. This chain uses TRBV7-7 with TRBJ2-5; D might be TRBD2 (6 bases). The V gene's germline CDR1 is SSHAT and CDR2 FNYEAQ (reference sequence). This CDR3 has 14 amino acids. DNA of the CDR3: TGTGCTAGCAGCTTCGGTCAGGGAGGAGAGACCCAGTACTTC. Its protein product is CASSFGQGGETQYF.

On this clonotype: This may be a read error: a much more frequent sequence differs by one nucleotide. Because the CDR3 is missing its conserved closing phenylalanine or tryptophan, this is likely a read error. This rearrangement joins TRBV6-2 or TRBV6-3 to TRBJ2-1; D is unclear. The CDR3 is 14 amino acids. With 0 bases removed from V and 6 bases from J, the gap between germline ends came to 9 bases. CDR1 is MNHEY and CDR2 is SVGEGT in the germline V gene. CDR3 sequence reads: CASSYSPDTNEQFS. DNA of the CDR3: TGTGCCAGCAGTTACTCGCCAGACACCAATGAGCAGTTCTCC.

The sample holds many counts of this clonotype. CDR3 DNA: TGTGCCAGCAGCTTTAGGCGGGGAGGCGATGAGCAGTTCTTC. Protein: CASSFRRGGDEQFF. The V and J genes are TRBV7-2 and TRBJ2-1, with D possibly being TRBD2 (6 bases). In germline, CDR1 is SGHTA, CDR2 FQGNSA. The CDR3 is 14 amino acids. The V end was cut by 3 bases, the J end by 8 bases, with 14 bases between.

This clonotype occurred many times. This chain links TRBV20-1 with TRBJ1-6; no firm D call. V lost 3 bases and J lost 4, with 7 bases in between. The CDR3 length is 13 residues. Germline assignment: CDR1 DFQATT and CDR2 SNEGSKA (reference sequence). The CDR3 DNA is TGCAGTGCTAGTACTGATTATAATTCACCCCTCCACTTT. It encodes CSASTDYNSPLHF.

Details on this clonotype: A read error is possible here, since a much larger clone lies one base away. The CDR3 loop is CASTSGSPPETQYF. CDR3 bases: TGTGCCAGTACTAGCGGGAGTCCCCCCGAGACCCAGTACTTC. The chain is built from TRBV19 and TRBJ2-5; TRBD2 matches 10 bases. The CDR3 sequence is 14 residues long. The V gene's germline CDR1 is LNHDA and CDR2 SQIVND (reference sequence). V lost 7 bases to trimming and J lost 5 bases; unmatched junction nucleotides: 7.

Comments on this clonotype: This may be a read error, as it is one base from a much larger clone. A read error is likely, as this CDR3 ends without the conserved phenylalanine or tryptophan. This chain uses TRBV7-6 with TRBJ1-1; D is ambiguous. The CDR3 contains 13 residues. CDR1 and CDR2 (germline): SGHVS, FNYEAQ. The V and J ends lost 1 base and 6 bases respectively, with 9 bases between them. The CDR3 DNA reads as TGTGCCAGCAGCTTAGAGGTGGGAGCTGAAGCTTTCCTT. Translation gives CASSLEVGAEAFL.

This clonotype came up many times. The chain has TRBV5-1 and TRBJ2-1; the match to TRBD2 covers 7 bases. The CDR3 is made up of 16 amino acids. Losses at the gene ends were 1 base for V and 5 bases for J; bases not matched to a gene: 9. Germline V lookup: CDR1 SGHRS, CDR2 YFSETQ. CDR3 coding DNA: TGCGCCAGCAGCTTGAGCGGAGGGAGGGGCCACAATGAGCAGTTCTTC. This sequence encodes CASSLSGGRGHNEQFF.

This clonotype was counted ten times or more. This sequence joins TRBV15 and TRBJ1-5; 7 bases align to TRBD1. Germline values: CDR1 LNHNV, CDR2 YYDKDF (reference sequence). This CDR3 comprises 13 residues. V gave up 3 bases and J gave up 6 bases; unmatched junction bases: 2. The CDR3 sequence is CATSRGQTQPQHF. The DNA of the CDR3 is TGTGCCACCAGCAGGGGACAGACTCAGCCCCAGCATTTT. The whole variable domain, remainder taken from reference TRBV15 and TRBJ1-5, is DAMVIQNPRYQVTQFGKPVTLSCSQTLNHNVMYWYQQKSSQAPKLLFHYYDKDFNNEADTPDNFQSRRPNTSFCFLDIRSPGLGDTAMYLCATSRGQTQPQHFGDGTRLSIL.

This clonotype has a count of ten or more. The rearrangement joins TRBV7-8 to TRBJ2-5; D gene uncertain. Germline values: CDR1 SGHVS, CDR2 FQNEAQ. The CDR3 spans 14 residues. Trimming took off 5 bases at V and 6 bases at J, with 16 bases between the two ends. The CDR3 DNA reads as TGTGCCAGCAGCCCCCCAGGCAGTGTGAAGACCCAGTACTTC. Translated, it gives CASSPPGSVKTQYF.

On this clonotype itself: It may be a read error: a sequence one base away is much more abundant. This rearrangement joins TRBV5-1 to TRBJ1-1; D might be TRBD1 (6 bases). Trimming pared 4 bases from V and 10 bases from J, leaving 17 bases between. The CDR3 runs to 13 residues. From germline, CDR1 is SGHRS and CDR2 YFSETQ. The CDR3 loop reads CASSDRGGGAAFF. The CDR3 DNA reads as TGCGCCAGCAGCGACCGGGGGGGCGGTGCAGCTTTCTTT.

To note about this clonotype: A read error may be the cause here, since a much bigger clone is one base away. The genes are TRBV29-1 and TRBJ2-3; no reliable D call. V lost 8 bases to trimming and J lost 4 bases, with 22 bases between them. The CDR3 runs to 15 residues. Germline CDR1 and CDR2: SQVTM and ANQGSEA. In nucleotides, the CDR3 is TGCAGCTTTGCCAAGGCCTACCGAGGTTCAGATACGCAGTATTTT. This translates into CSFAKAYRGSDTQYF.